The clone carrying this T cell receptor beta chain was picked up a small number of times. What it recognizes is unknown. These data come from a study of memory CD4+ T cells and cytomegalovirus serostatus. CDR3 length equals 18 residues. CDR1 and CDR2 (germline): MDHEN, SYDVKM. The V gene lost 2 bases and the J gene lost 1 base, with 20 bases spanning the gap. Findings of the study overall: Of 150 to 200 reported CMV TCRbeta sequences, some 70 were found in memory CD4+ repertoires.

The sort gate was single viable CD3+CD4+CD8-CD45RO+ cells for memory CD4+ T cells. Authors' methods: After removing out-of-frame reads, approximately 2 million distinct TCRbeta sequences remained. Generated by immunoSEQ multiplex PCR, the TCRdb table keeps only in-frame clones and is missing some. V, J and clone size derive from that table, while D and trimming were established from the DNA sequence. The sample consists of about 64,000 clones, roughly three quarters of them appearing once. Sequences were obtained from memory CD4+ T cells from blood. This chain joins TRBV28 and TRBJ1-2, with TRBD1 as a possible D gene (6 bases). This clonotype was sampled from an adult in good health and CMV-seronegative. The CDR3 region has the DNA TGTGCCAGCAGTTTACATCCGCGAGCGGGACAACTTAACTATGGCTACACCTTC. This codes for CASSLHPRAGQLNYGYTF.